This TCR beta chain was identified in a study of regulatory T cells in long-lasting Graves disease. With iRepertoire HTBI primers and Arm-PCR of CDR3 regions, TCR beta libraries were built. TCRdb used MiXCR to reprocess the multiplex PCR reads, holding one entry per CDR3 protein. The data show 350,000 to 450,000 distinct CDR3 sequences, about 10% seen once. Documented time point: newly diagnosed GD, antithyroid drugs for less than 3 months. The authors made the TCR library using RNA they extracted from PBMCs. This clonotype appeared many times. Separately, the same data were catalogued under a study of T cells in Graves' hyperthyroidism and ophthalmopathy. That study reports: Graves' hyperthyroidism qualified as stable when ophthalmopathy did not progress within 18 months.

This material consisted of peripheral blood mononuclear cells (PBMCs), taken at new diagnosis, from a patient treated with antithyroid drugs. The source is a woman aged 18-35 years with Graves disease.

CDR3 in DNA: TGCGCCAGCAGCCTTGGTATTGATCGCAATCAGCCCCAGCATTTT. Translated, it gives CASSLGIDRNQPQHF. This chain links TRBV5-1 with TRBJ1-5; D is unclear. CDR1 and CDR2 from the germline V gene are SGHRS and YFSETQ. Trimming stripped 4 bases from V and 2 bases from J, with 13 bases between. The CDR3 spans 15 residues.